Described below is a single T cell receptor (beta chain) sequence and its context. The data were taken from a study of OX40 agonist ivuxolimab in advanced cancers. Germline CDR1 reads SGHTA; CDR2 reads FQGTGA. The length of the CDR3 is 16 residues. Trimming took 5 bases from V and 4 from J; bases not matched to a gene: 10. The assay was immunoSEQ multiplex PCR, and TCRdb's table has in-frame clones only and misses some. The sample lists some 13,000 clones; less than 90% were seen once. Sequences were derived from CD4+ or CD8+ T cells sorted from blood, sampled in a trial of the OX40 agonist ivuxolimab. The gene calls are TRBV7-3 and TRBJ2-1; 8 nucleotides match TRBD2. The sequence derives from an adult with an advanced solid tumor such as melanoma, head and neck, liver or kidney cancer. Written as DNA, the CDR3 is TGTGCCAGCAGCGTACCTTCCGCGGGGGGTTACAATGAGCAGTTCTTC. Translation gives CASSVPSAGGYNEQFF.